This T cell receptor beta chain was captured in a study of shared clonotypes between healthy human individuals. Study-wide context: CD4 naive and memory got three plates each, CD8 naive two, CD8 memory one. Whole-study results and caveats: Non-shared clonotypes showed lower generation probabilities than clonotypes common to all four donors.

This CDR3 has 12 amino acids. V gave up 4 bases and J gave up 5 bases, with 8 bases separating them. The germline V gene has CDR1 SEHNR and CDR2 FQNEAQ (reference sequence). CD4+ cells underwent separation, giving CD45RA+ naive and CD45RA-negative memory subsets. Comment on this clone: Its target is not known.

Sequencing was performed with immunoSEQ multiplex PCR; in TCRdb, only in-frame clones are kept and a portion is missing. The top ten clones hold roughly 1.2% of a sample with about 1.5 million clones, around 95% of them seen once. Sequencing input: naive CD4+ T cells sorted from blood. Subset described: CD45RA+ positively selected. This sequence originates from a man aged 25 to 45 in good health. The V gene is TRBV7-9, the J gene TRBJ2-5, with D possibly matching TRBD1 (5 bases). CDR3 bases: TGTGCCAGCAGCTGGGCAGGGGAGACCCAGTACTTC. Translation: CASSWAGETQYF.